This entry lists 3 T cell receptor beta chains sequenced from one sample in a study of T cells in Graves' hyperthyroidism and ophthalmopathy (dated by TCRdb to about 2019). Library preparation employed multiplex PCR. The instrument was an Illumina HiSeq 2000. The TCR beta CDR3 regions were amplified from the RNA transcripts. A first-round RT-PCR of the TCR CDR3 used the HTBI primer set with the Qiagen OneStep RT-PCR kit. Clones were called with MiXCR by TCRdb after fastp trimmed the public reads at Q25, and only in-frame beta chains were retained. Rows with a matching CDR3 protein are joined into one entry that keeps the most common DNA and genes. The sample contains hundreds of thousands of distinct CDR3 sequences, less than 45% of them found a single time. The ten largest clones represent less than 9.5% of the sample. The sequencing sample was made of peripheral blood or thyroid tissue (not recorded which). The receptors stem from an adult man with Graves' disease, either hyperthyroidism or ophthalmopathy (not recorded which).

This chain uses TRBV11-2 with TRBJ1-4; TRBD1 matches at 7 bases. CDR1 and CDR2 (germline): SGHAT, FQNNGV. CDR3 size: 15 residues. The V gene end was trimmed by 5 bases and the J gene end by 8 bases; junction bases not matched to a gene: 11. The CDR3 DNA reads TGTGCCAGCAGCCTGACAGGGAGCCCGGAGGAAAAACTGTTTTTT. Its protein is CASSLTGSPEEKLFF.

Many counts were recorded for this clonotype. The chain links TRBV9 to TRBJ2-5; 7 positions agree with TRBD2. Per germline, CDR1 SGDLS and CDR2 YYNGEE. This CDR3 is 14 amino acids long. Germline trimming cut 5 bases from V and 4 bases from J; bases unmatched to any gene: 8. CDR3 region: CASSESGMGETQYF. CDR3 nucleotides: TGTGCCAGCAGTGAGAGCGGGATGGGAGAGACCCAGTACTTC.

Worth noting for this clonotype: Sequence at one end of the junction differs from germline and may be a read error. V usage is TRBV10-3 and J usage is TRBJ1-3; D gene ambiguous. The length of the CDR3 is 17 residues. CDR1 and CDR2 (germline): ENHRY, SYGVKD. DNA of the CDR3: TGCGCCATCAGACCCCTCCAGATCACCGCCTCTGGAAACACCATATATTTT. Translation: CAIRPLQITASGNTIYF.